What follows are 7 T cell receptor beta chains derived from one specimen sequenced in a study of beta chain features in type 1 diabetes. Antigens of these TCRs are unknown. Reverse transcribing all isolated RNA meant expressed TCRB transcripts were sequenced. Clones were read by immunoSEQ multiplex PCR, and TCRdb kept only the in-frame ones, dropping some. The data contain under 200,000 clones, under 13% of them singletons. Study observations and caveats: The study found moderately but significantly shorter TCRB CDR3s in all four CD4+ subsets of Type 1 diabetes patients.

The sequenced sample was central memory CD4+ T cells from blood. These receptors were taken from a man aged 25 to 40 with type 1 diabetes.

The V gene is TRBV25-1, the J gene TRBJ1-2; 10 bases are shared with TRBD1. The V segment lost 3 bases and the J segment 5 bases; nucleotides outside the gene matches: 0. This CDR3 is 13 amino acids long. Germline CDR1 MGHDK, CDR2 SYGVNS. Here the CDR3 reads CASSEGQGYGYTF. CDR3 in DNA: TGTGCCAGCAGTGAGGGACAGGGGTATGGCTACACCTTC.

This clone was found many times. The rearrangement uses TRBV19 and TRBJ1-1; 7 bases align to TRBD1. The CDR3 length is 16 residues. From germline, CDR1 is LNHDA and CDR2 SQIVND (reference sequence). J was trimmed by 0 bases and V by 5 bases; bases with no gene match: 9. CDR3 sequence: CASSFSTGKLNTEAFF. The CDR3 region has the DNA TGTGCCAGTAGTTTTTCGACAGGGAAATTGAACACTGAAGCTTTCTTT.

This clone was picked up a small number of times. V gene TRBV29-1 combines with J gene TRBJ1-2, with D uncertain. The germline V gene encodes CDR1 SQVTM and CDR2 ANQGSEA. The CDR3 loop spans 9 amino acids. Trimming pared 4 bases from V and 6 bases from J, leaving 3 bases between. CDR3 nucleotide sequence: TGCAGCGTTGGAGATGGCTACACCTTC. This gives the protein CSVGDGYTF.

The chain employs TRBV7-2 and TRBJ2-1; D might be TRBD2 (5 bases). Germline V gene lookup returns CDR1 SGHTA and CDR2 FQGNSA. V was clipped by 1 base and J by 9 bases, with 10 bases between them. This CDR3 has 13 residues. The CDR3 region has the DNA TGTGCCAGCAGCTTAGGCCCTAGCACTGAGCAGTTCTTC. Translated, it gives CASSLGPSTEQFF. Complete variable domain (other parts from reference TRBV7-2 and TRBJ2-1): GAGVSQSPSNKVTEKGKDVELRCDPISGHTALYWYRQSLGQGLEFLIYFQGNSAPDKSGLPSDRFSAERTGGSVSTLTIQRTQQEDSAVYLCASSLGPSTEQFFGPGTRLTVL.

This chain links TRBV6-5 with TRBJ1-1, with a possible D match to TRBD1 (5 bases). The CDR3 runs to 14 residues. Germline CDR1 MNHEY, CDR2 SVGAGI. V gave up 6 bases and J gave up 5 bases, with 16 bases separating them. The CDR3 sequence: CASSNEGRETEAFF. In nucleotides, the CDR3 is TGTGCCAGCAGCAATGAGGGGAGGGAAACTGAAGCTTTCTTT.

The chain employs TRBV28 and TRBJ1-2; D is uncertain. Germline CDR1 reads MDHEN; CDR2 reads SYDVKM. V gave up 2 bases and J gave up 4 bases, with 5 bases separating them. The CDR3 has 12 residues. CDR3 loop: CASSLLSYGYTF. In DNA form, the CDR3 reads TGTGCCAGCAGTTTACTAAGCTATGGCTACACCTTC.

This clone was detected only a few times. The J gene is TRBJ2-1, the V gene TRBV28; D perhaps matches TRBD2 (6 bases). V shed 7 bases and J shed 4 bases, with 17 bases lying between them. The CDR3 is 15 residues long. The germline V gene has CDR1 MDHEN and CDR2 SYDVKM. CDR3 residues: CASNTPRESYNEQFF. The CDR3, as DNA: TGTGCCAGCAATACCCCCCGGGAGTCATACAATGAGCAGTTCTTC.